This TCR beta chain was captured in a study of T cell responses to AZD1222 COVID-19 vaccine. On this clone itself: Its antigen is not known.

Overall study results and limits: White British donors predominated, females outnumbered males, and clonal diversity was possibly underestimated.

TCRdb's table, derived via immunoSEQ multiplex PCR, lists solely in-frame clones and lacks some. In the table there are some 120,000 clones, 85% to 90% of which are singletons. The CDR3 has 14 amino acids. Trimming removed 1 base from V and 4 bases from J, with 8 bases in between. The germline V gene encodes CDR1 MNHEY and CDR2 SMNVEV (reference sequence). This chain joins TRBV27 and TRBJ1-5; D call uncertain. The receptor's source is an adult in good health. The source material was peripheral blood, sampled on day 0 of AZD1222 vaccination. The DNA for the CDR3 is TGTGCCAGCAGTTTATTGGGCAAAAATCAGCCCCAGCATTTT. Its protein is CASSLLGKNQPQHF.